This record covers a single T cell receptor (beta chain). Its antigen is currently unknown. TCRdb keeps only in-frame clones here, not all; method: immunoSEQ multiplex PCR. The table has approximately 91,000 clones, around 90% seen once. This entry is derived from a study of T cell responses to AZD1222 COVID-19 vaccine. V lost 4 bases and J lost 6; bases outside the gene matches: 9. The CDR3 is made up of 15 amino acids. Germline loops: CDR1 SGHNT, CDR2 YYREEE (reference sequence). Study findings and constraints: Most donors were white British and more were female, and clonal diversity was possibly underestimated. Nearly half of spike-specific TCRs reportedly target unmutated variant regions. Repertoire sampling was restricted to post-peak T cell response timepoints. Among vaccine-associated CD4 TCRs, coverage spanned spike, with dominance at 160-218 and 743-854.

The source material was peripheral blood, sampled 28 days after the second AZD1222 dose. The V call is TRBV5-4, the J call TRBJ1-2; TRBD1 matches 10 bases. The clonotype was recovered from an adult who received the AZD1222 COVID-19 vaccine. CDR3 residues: CASSPKGGQGDGYTF. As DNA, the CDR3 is TGTGCCAGCAGCCCCAAGGGTGGACAGGGGGATGGCTACACCTTC.